The 15 T cell receptor beta chains below all came from one sample that was sequenced in a study of T cell therapy after organ transplantation. Clones were read by immunoSEQ multiplex PCR, and TCRdb kept only the in-frame ones, dropping some. Here the sample spans about 20,000 clones, around 83% being singletons. As for time point: 20-29 weeks after completion of therapy. No antigen is known for these receptors. Specimen: CD8+ T cells from blood, collected after autologous CMV-specific T cell therapy. Receptor source: a human patient who had received a solid organ transplant and had CMV disease. These T cells may partly come from the graft donor.

The chain links TRBV29-1 to TRBJ1-6, with TRBD1 matching 12 bases. Trimming at V came to 7 bases and at J to 12 bases, leaving 10 bases not matched to a gene. Germline CDR1 is SQVTM and CDR2 is ANQGSEA. This CDR3 is 14 amino acids long. The CDR3 region is CSAVVGTGGGPLHF. In DNA form, the CDR3 reads TGCAGCGCTGTCGTGGGGACAGGGGGCGGACCCCTCCACTTT.

This chain links TRBV28 with TRBJ2-7; TRBD1 matches at 9 bases. Germline-derived CDR1 and CDR2 are MDHEN and SYDVKM. The V and J ends lost 1 base and 5 bases, in that order; junction bases with no gene match: 6. This CDR3 has 15 residues. CDR3 sequence: CASSLLATGGNEQYF. The CDR3 DNA reads as TGTGCCAGCAGTTTATTAGCGACAGGGGGAAACGAGCAGTACTTC.

The CDR3 sequence: CASSVALSPYNEQFF. CDR3 nucleotide sequence: TGTGCCAGCAGCGTAGCTCTTAGCCCCTACAATGAGCAGTTCTTC. The chain uses TRBV9 and TRBJ2-1; D is undetermined. Between the trimmed V and J ends, which lost 0 bases and 2 bases, there was a span of 9 bases. Germline V CDR1 and CDR2: SGDLS, YYNGEE. The CDR3 totals 15 residues.

A single count supports this clone. The chain links TRBV7-7 to TRBJ2-2, with TRBD2 identical over 10 bases. The V gene's germline CDR1 is SSHAT and CDR2 FNYEAQ (reference sequence). The length of the CDR3 is 15 residues. V lost 2 bases and J lost 6; bases outside the gene matches: 3. In nucleotides, the CDR3 is TGTGCCAGCAGCTTAACTAGCGGGGTCTCCGGGGAGCTGTTTTTT. The encoded protein is CASSLTSGVSGELFF.

The chain links TRBV6-5 to TRBJ1-2; D gene unclear. Germline V gene data show CDR1 as MNHEY and CDR2 as SVGAGI. The ends were cut back, 1 base at V and 5 bases at J, with 14 bases in the middle. The CDR3 totals 15 residues. The CDR3 protein is CASSYFGNPKYGYTF. CDR3 bases: TGTGCCAGCAGTTACTTCGGCAATCCGAAGTATGGCTACACCTTC.

This chain uses TRBV27 with TRBJ2-7, with D uncertain. The V end lost 6 bases, the J end lost 5 bases, and 14 bases lay between the germline ends. From germline, CDR1 is MNHEY and CDR2 SMNVEV (reference sequence). The CDR3 is 13 residues long. CDR3 coding DNA: TGTGCCAGCAGGTGGAACAGAATGAACGAGCAGTACTTC. This encodes CASRWNRMNEQYF.

This clone has a handful of counts. In nucleotides, the CDR3 is TGTGCCACCAGCAGACCGGGACAGGGGACTGAAGCTTTCTTT. Its translation is CATSRPGQGTEAFF. The V call is TRBV15, the J call TRBJ1-1; 10 bases fit TRBD1. Per the germline V gene, CDR1 is LNHNV and CDR2 is YYDKDF (reference sequence). J lost 5 bases, V lost 2 bases, and 2 bases had no gene match. The CDR3 loop spans 14 amino acids.

The chain recombines TRBV27 with TRBJ2-3; no reliable D call. Germline V gene sequence: CDR1 MNHEY, CDR2 SMNVEV (reference sequence). Trimming stripped 3 bases from V and 6 bases from J, with 10 bases between. This CDR3 is built from 13 residues. The CDR3 sequence: CASSLLGPDTQYF. In DNA form, the CDR3 reads TGTGCCAGCAGTTTGCTGGGCCCGGATACGCAGTATTTT.

The chain employs TRBV7-9 and TRBJ1-5, with D possibly being TRBD1 (6 bases). The CDR3 runs to 16 residues. CDR1 is SEHNR and CDR2 is FQNEAQ in the germline V gene (reference sequence). The V end lost 4 bases, the J end lost 0 bases, and 13 bases lay between the germline ends. The CDR3 sequence is CASSSADRDSNQPQHF. The CDR3 nucleotides are TGTGCCAGCAGCTCCGCGGACAGAGATAGCAATCAGCCCCAGCATTTT.

On this clone itself: A much larger clone lies a single base off, so this may be a read error. The rearrangement joins TRBV6-5 to TRBJ2-2; D perhaps matches TRBD2 (6 bases). The germline V gene encodes CDR1 MNHEY and CDR2 SVGAGI. V was pared by 0 bases and J by 3 bases, with 11 bases between. The CDR3 loop spans 16 amino acids. The CDR3 loop reads CASSYSGTGDTGELFF. The CDR3, as DNA: TGTGCCAGCAGTTACTCCGGGACGGGGGACACCGGGGAGCTGTTTTTT.

The chain joins TRBV4-3 to TRBJ2-3; a possible D gene is TRBD2 (6 bases). The CDR3 extends over 16 amino acids. V was pared by 0 bases and J by 6 bases, with 16 bases between. Germline loops: CDR1 LGHNA, CDR2 YSLEER. The CDR3, as DNA: TGCGCCAGCAGCCAAGATGCCGGAGGGGCTCTCGATACGCAGTATTTT. Its protein product is CASSQDAGGALDTQYF.

The rearrangement joins TRBV7-8 to TRBJ1-5; 7 nucleotides match TRBD1. Losses at the gene ends were 4 bases for V and 0 bases for J; bases not matched to a gene: 12. The germline CDR1 and CDR2 sequences are SGHVS and FQNEAQ. CDR3 length: 18 residues. CDR3 bases: TGTGCCAGCAGCTGGCGGAGACAGGGCCGATCTAGCAATCAGCCCCAGCATTTT. This sequence encodes CASSWRRQGRSSNQPQHF.

V is TRBV27 and J is TRBJ2-7; the D gene is possibly TRBD1 (5 bases). Trimming left V 3 bases short and J 3 bases short, with 12 bases between. The germline gives CDR1 MNHEY, CDR2 SMNVEV (reference sequence). The CDR3 covers 14 residues. CDR3 in amino acids: CASSFGAGFYEQYF. The CDR3 region has the DNA TGTGCCAGCAGTTTCGGAGCAGGGTTCTACGAGCAGTACTTC.

V and J are TRBV4-3 and TRBJ2-5; a weak D match, TRBD2 (6 bases). The CDR3 is 17 residues long. Trimming cost V 0 bases and J 4 bases, with 18 bases left between them. Germline-derived CDR1 and CDR2 are LGHNA and YSLEER. For the CDR3, the DNA is TGCGCCAGCAGCCAAGAGTGGGTTGAGGAGGGGCGAGAGACCCAGTACTTC. It codes for CASSQEWVEEGRETQYF.

This chain links TRBV7-9 with TRBJ2-3; 13 positions match TRBD2. V was pared by 4 bases and J by 0 bases, with 7 bases of the junction left unmatched. The CDR3 covers 18 residues. CDR1 SEHNR and CDR2 FQNEAQ come from the germline V gene (reference sequence). The CDR3 DNA reads TGTGCCAGCAGCTCGCCGGGACTAGCGGGGACTAGCACAGATACGCAGTATTTT. It translates to CASSSPGLAGTSTDTQYF.